Below are 15 T cell receptor beta chains sequenced from a single sample in a study of OX40 agonist ivuxolimab in advanced cancers. Sequencing used immunoSEQ multiplex PCR; TCRdb keeps in-frame clones, though not all of them. Here the sample spans around 80,000 clones, over 75% being singletons. The starting material was CD4+ or CD8+ T cells sorted from blood, obtained in a trial of the OX40 agonist ivuxolimab. The origin of the receptors is an adult with an advanced solid tumor such as melanoma, head and neck, liver or kidney cancer.

The chain couples TRBV5-6 to TRBJ1-5; 9 bases agree with TRBD1. The CDR3 sequence is 15 residues long. Trimming at V came to 1 base and at J to 5 bases, leaving 4 bases not matched to a gene. CDR1 and CDR2 (germline): SGHDT, YYEEEE. CDR3 bases: TGTGCCAGCAGCTTGTCGGGACAGGGTTATCAGCCCCAGCATTTT. Amino acids: CASSLSGQGYQPQHF. The full variable domain, in which reference TRBV5-6 and TRBJ1-5 provide the parts outside the CDR3, is DAGVTQSPTHLIKTRGQQVTLRCSPKSGHDTVSWYQQALGQGPQFIFQYYEEEERQRGNFPDRFSGHQFPNYSSELNVNALLLGDSALYLCASSLSGQGYQPQHFGDGTRLSIL.

The V gene is TRBV27, the J gene TRBJ2-1; 16 bases are a match to TRBD2. V lost 5 bases and J lost 11; bases outside the gene matches: 3. Germline V gene data show CDR1 as MNHEY and CDR2 as SMNVEV (reference sequence). CDR3 length: 14 amino acids. DNA of the CDR3: TGTGCCAGCAGTGTGGGACTAGCGGGAGGGAAGCAGTTCTTC. It is translated as CASSVGLAGGKQFF.

This clone was seen a few times. This rearrangement joins TRBV30 to TRBJ1-5, with 8 bases identical to TRBD1. The CDR3 has 14 amino acids. Per germline, CDR1 GTSNPN and CDR2 SVGIG (reference sequence). J lost 7 bases, V lost 3 bases, and 8 bases had no gene match. CDR3 sequence: CAWSVGTGLQPQHF. CDR3 coding DNA: TGTGCCTGGAGCGTTGGGACAGGATTACAGCCCCAGCATTTT.

The CDR3: CASSLASHGSYNEQFF. DNA of the CDR3: TGCGCCAGCAGCTTGGCCTCTCATGGCTCCTACAATGAGCAGTTCTTC. The chain is built from TRBV5-1 and TRBJ2-1; no firm D call. The germline V and J ends were trimmed by 0 bases and 0 bases, with 10 bases remaining between them. Per the germline V gene, CDR1 is SGHRS and CDR2 is YFSETQ. CDR3 length equals 16 residues. The whole variable domain, remainder taken from reference TRBV5-1 and TRBJ2-1, is KAGVTQTPRYLIKTRGQQVTLSCSPISGHRSVSWYQQTPGQGLQFLFEYFSETQRNKGNFPGRFSGRQFSNSRSEMNVSTLELGDSALYLCASSLASHGSYNEQFFGPGTRLTVL.

This clone has a single count. The rearrangement links TRBV28 to TRBJ2-1; D gene uncertain. The CDR3 sequence is 11 residues long. Trimming took off 6 bases at V and 9 bases at J, with 9 bases between the two ends. Germline loops: CDR1 MDHEN, CDR2 SYDVKM. CDR3 protein: CASRQVGEQFF. The CDR3 bases are TGTGCCAGCAGGCAAGTAGGTGAGCAGTTCTTC.

This sequence joins TRBV11-3 and TRBJ2-3, with D uncertain. V was shortened by 5 bases and J by 3 bases, with 3 bases between the two germline ends. The CDR3 consists of 11 residues. CDR1 is SGHNT, CDR2 YENEEA, per germline. DNA of the CDR3: TGTGCCAGCAGCGCGACAGATACGCAGTATTTT. This gives the protein CASSATDTQYF.

The chain joins TRBV7-2 to TRBJ2-1; 8 bases match TRBD2. CDR1 and CDR2 from the germline V gene are SGHTA and FQGNSA. This CDR3 is 17 amino acids long. Trimming cost V 2 bases and J 0 bases; bases outside gene matches: 6. The CDR3 bases are TGTGCCAGCAGCTTACTCGCGGGAGGTGGCTCCTACAATGAGCAGTTCTTC. It codes for CASSLLAGGGSYNEQFF.

In regard to this clone: Other DNA sequences in this specimen translate into the identical CDR3. The chain links TRBV7-2 to TRBJ2-2, with D uncertain. The V end was cut by 5 bases, the J end by 2 bases, with 3 bases between. CDR1 SGHTA and CDR2 FQGNSA come from the germline V gene. This CDR3 is built from 12 residues. The CDR3 region is CASSPNTGELFF. In nucleotides, the CDR3 is TGTGCCAGCAGCCCCAACACCGGGGAGCTGTTTTTT.

The chain has TRBV5-4 and TRBJ1-6; TRBD1 matches at 7 bases. V dropped 5 bases and J dropped 4; count of bases not matched to a gene: 9. CDR1 is SGHNT, CDR2 YYREEE, per germline (reference sequence). The CDR3 contains 16 residues. The CDR3 sequence is CASSLTGQLYNSPLHF. The CDR3 DNA is TGTGCCAGCAGTTTGACGGGACAGCTATATAATTCACCCCTCCACTTT.

The chain is built from TRBV29-1 and TRBJ1-1; perhaps TRBD1 as D (5 bases). Germline CDR1 and CDR2: SQVTM and ANQGSEA. The CDR3 runs 13 residues. Trimming stripped 7 bases from V and 0 bases from J, with 12 bases between. CDR3 nucleotides: TGCAGCGCGACAGCGACAGTGAACACTGAAGCTTTCTTT. Its protein is CSATATVNTEAFF.

The chain links TRBV4-2 to TRBJ2-2; a possible D gene is TRBD2 (6 bases). Trimming removed 0 bases from V and 8 bases from J, with 10 bases in between. Germline CDR1 reads LGHNA; CDR2 reads YNFKEQ. This CDR3 has 14 residues. CDR3 sequence (DNA): TGTGCCAGCAGCCAAGATACGGGAGTTGGGGAGCTGTTTTTT. This sequence encodes CASSQDTGVGELFF.

The DNA of the CDR3 is TGTGCCAGCAGCTTCATCTCCGATGAGCAGTTCTTC. Translated: CASSFISDEQFF. The chain recombines TRBV7-9 with TRBJ2-1; D unclear. Germline lookup yields CDR1 SEHNR and CDR2 FQNEAQ (reference sequence). This CDR3 region has 12 residues. Between the trimmed V and J ends, which lost 3 bases and 8 bases, there was a span of 8 bases.

This clone was recorded only once. J is TRBJ2-7 and V is TRBV5-1, with no clear D. The CDR3 length is 17 residues. CDR1 is SGHRS and CDR2 is YFSETQ in the germline V gene. V gave up 3 bases and J gave up 2 bases, with 21 bases separating them. The CDR3 sequence is CASSWNSEKAWAYEQYF. CDR3 nucleotide sequence: TGCGCCAGCAGCTGGAACAGTGAAAAGGCGTGGGCCTACGAGCAGTACTTC.

For the CDR3, the DNA is TGTGCCAGCCGACGACAGGGGCGCTCCTACGAGCAGTACTTC. As protein: CASRRQGRSYEQYF. The gene calls are TRBV6-5 and TRBJ2-7; 8 bases align to TRBD1. The germline gives CDR1 MNHEY, CDR2 SVGAGI. This CDR3 contains 14 residues. V gave up 8 bases and J gave up 0 bases; unmatched junction bases: 6.

The chain couples TRBV5-1 to TRBJ2-3; 11 bases line up with TRBD2. Unmatched junction bases numbered 7, after V lost 3 bases and J lost 4 bases. The length of the CDR3 is 16 residues. Germline loops: CDR1 SGHRS, CDR2 YFSETQ. This CDR3 reads CASSYVAGGPADTQYF. CDR3 nucleotide sequence: TGCGCCAGCAGCTACGTAGCGGGGGGGCCCGCAGATACGCAGTATTTT. The whole variable domain, remainder taken from reference TRBV5-1 and TRBJ2-3, is KAGVTQTPRYLIKTRGQQVTLSCSPISGHRSVSWYQQTPGQGLQFLFEYFSETQRNKGNFPGRFSGRQFSNSRSEMNVSTLELGDSALYLCASSYVAGGPADTQYFGPGTRLTVL.